Listed below are T cell receptor beta chains from one sample, sequenced in a study of blood T cell repertoires in COVID-19. Assay: immunoSEQ multiplex PCR; the TCRdb copy retains only in-frame clones and omits some. Of 55,000 to 90,000 clones detected, approximately 85% appear once; the ten largest clones hold 35%. Sequencing was carried out using peripheral blood. The receptor source for this set is a woman of 80 years or more with active or convalescent COVID-19. Each CDR3 is given with its conserved first and last residue. A D gene is named only where the DNA matches it firmly. A row's size may be missing; if present it is once, few, many or a size class.

DNA | CDR3 | V | size | J | D
TGTGCCAGCAGTTACTCGGGTCAGGGGAGAGCTGAAGCTTTCTTT | CASSYSGQGRAEAFF | TRBV6-5 | NA | TRBJ1-1 | NA
TGTGCCAGTAGGAATTTGGGACCCGACAGGACAACTGAAGCTTTCTTT | CASRNLGPDRTTEAFF | TRBV19 | NA | TRBJ1-1 | NA
TGTGCCAACGAGAGGGCAATGAACACTGAAGCTTTCTTT | CANERAMNTEAFF | TRBV12-3/TRBV12-4 | few | TRBJ1-1 | NA
TGTGCCAGCAACCACCGGACCAAAACAGGGGGCCTCCACAATGAGCAGTTCTTC | CASNHRTKTGGLHNEQFF | TRBV11-2 | once | TRBJ2-1 | TRBD1
TGTGCCAGCAGCCCGAGGGAGAAGGGCCCTGAACTGTTTTTT | CASSPREKGPELFF | TRBV9 | NA | TRBJ1-4 | NA
TGTGCCAGCAGCGAAGGACTAGCGGGGGGCCAGACCCAGTACTTC | CASSEGLAGGQTQYF | TRBV7-2 | NA | TRBJ2-5 | TRBD2
TGTGCAAGTGACAGGGGGCGCGGATACGAGCAGTACTTC | CASDRGRGYEQYF | TRBV5-6 | NA | TRBJ2-7 | TRBD1
TGTGCCAGCAGCTCCCCCGGGACAGGAATCACCGGGGAGCTGTTTTTT | CASSSPGTGITGELFF | TRBV11-3 | once | TRBJ2-2 | TRBD1
TGTGCCAGCAGGTCGCTCGGGGGGGCTAGTGAGACCCAGTACTTC | CASRSLGGASETQYF | TRBV7-6 | NA | TRBJ2-5 | TRBD2
TGCAGCGTTGAGCTCCCCCCAAGGGGGCTTAACACTGAAGCTTTCTTT | CSVELPPRGLNTEAFF | TRBV29-1 | NA | TRBJ1-1 | TRBD1
TGTGCCATCATTCGCGGGAATCAGCCCCAGCATTTT | CAIIRGNQPQHF | TRBV10-3 | NA | TRBJ1-5 | NA
TGTGCCAGTAGTTCCTCCGGGACTAGGGGGGACATTCAGTACTTC | CASSSSGTRGDIQYF | TRBV19 | NA | TRBJ2-4 | TRBD2
TGTGCCAGCAGCAGTCCAGATCCTAACTATGGCTACACCTTC | CASSSPDPNYGYTF | TRBV21-1 | NA | TRBJ1-2 | NA
TGTGCCAGCAGCTCCCTGTTGGGAGGGCTTGAGCAGTACTTC | CASSSLLGGLEQYF | TRBV11-2 | few | TRBJ2-7 | TRBD2
TGTGCCACCGTAGCCAGGGAAGCCTACAATGAGCAGTTCTTC | CATVAREAYNEQFF | TRBV7-9 | NA | TRBJ2-1 | NA
TGTGCCAGTAGTCCCAGGGTGCTCGATTCACCCCTCCACTTT | CASSPRVLDSPLHF | TRBV19 | NA | TRBJ1-6 | NA
TGTGCCAGCAGCTCGGGTCGCTTCGGCATTCAGTACTTC | CASSSGRFGIQYF | TRBV6-5 | NA | TRBJ2-4 | NA
TGTGCCAGCAGCTTGTCGCTAGCGGGGGGGCTGGAGACCCAGTACTTC | CASSLSLAGGLETQYF | TRBV5-4 | NA | TRBJ2-5 | TRBD2
TGCGCCAGCAGCTTTGGACTTCTGAACACCGGGGAGCTGTTTTTT | CASSFGLLNTGELFF | TRBV5-1 | NA | TRBJ2-2 | NA
TGCAGCGTTGACACTAGCGGGGGGTCGCGCACAGATACGCAGTATTTT | CSVDTSGGSRTDTQYF | TRBV29-1 | NA | TRBJ2-3 | TRBD2
TGTGCCAGCTCACCTGTTACGGGTTCCAATGAGCAGTTCTTC | CASSPVTGSNEQFF | TRBV18 | NA | TRBJ2-1 | NA
TGTGCCAGCAGCTTAAAGGTCGTGGTTCGGACAGAGAGAGAGACCCAGTACTTC | CASSLKVVVRTERETQYF | TRBV7-3 | NA | TRBJ2-5 | NA
TGTGCCACCAGTGATTGCGGGACAGGCCTCCTTTTTTACGAGCAGTACTTC | CATSDCGTGLLFYEQYF | TRBV24-1 | NA | TRBJ2-7 | TRBD1
TGTGCCAGCAGCTCCTCAGTGAACACTGAAGCTTTCTTT | CASSSSVNTEAFF | TRBV7-3 | once | TRBJ1-1 | NA
TGTGCAACCCCGGTCGGGACAGGGGATGTGAGCCATGGCTACACCTTC | CATPVGTGDVSHGYTF | TRBV19 | NA | TRBJ1-2 | TRBD1
TGTGCCAGCAGCAAAGTATTACAGGGTGGTTCCGGGGCCAACGTCCTGACTTTC | CASSKVLQGGSGANVLTF | TRBV4-2 | NA | TRBJ2-6 | NA
TGCGCCAGCAGGCCCGGACTAGCGGGGGGGCTCACAGATACGCAGTATTTT | CASRPGLAGGLTDTQYF | TRBV5-1 | NA | TRBJ2-3 | TRBD2
TGTGCCTGGATGCTCAGGAATAATTCACCCCTCCACTTT | CAWMLRNNSPLHF | TRBV30 | NA | TRBJ1-6 | NA
TGCGCCAGCAGCCAAGATCCGAGTAATCAGCCCCAGCATTTT | CASSQDPSNQPQHF | TRBV4-3 | NA | TRBJ1-5 | NA
TGTGCCAGCAGCTTAAGCGACAGGGGCGTGAACACTGAAGCTTTCTTT | CASSLSDRGVNTEAFF | TRBV13 | NA | TRBJ1-1 | TRBD1
TGTGCCAGCAGCCCTCACCTACGGACTAGCTGGGGGCAGTATTTT | CASSPHLRTSWGQYF | TRBV9 | NA | TRBJ2-3 | TRBD2
TGTGCCAGCAGTGTCGGCCGAGGGCCCGACAATGAGCAGTTCTTC | CASSVGRGPDNEQFF | TRBV2 | NA | TRBJ2-1 | NA
TGTGCCAGCAGCCTAAGACAGGGGGCCATTTACGAGCAGTACTTC | CASSLRQGAIYEQYF | TRBV7-3 | NA | TRBJ2-7 | TRBD1
TGTGCCAGCAGCCAGGACAGGGGGACCGGGGAGCTGTTTTTT | CASSQDRGTGELFF | TRBV11-3 | NA | TRBJ2-2 | TRBD1
TGTGCCAGCAGCCGAGACCAGGGGGGCTACACCTTC | CASSRDQGGYTF | TRBV7-2 | few | TRBJ1-2 | NA
TGTGCCAGCAGCCCGGACAGGGTGCATTCGGTCGAGCAGTACTTC | CASSPDRVHSVEQYF | TRBV6-2/TRBV6-3 | few | TRBJ2-7 | TRBD1
TGTGCCACCACATGGGAGCGGGGGGCGAACACCGGGGAGCTGTTTTTT | CATTWERGANTGELFF | TRBV19 | NA | TRBJ2-2 | TRBD2
TGTGCCAGCAGTTTTTTTGTGGGAGGTGAGCAGTTCTTC | CASSFFVGGEQFF | TRBV12-3/TRBV12-4 | NA | TRBJ2-1 | NA
TGTGCCAGCCGGTCTAGCGGGGGGGCCGGGGAGCTGTTTTTT | CASRSSGGAGELFF | TRBV27 | NA | TRBJ2-2 | TRBD2
TGTGCCAGTATGTCGACAGCTTACTCTGGCTACACCTTC | CASMSTAYSGYTF | TRBV19 | NA | TRBJ1-2 | NA